The 18 T cell receptor beta chains presented below share a single source sample, sequenced in a study of cytomegalovirus exposure and HLA in healthy donors. PCR employed 60 Vbeta and 13 Jbeta primers. The method was immunoSEQ multiplex PCR; TCRdb's version includes in-frame clones alone and lacks a portion of them. Among about 160,000 clones, approximately 79% were seen once, and the ten largest hold around 4%. Sequenced sample: PBMCs. The receptors stem from a man in his forties in good health and CMV-seronegative.

The chain links TRBV7-8 to TRBJ1-5, with 8 bases that match TRBD1. Germline-derived CDR1 and CDR2 are SGHVS and FQNEAQ. V shed 1 base, J shed 2 bases, and the junction held 10 bases outside the gene matches. The CDR3 contains 18 residues. CDR3 coding DNA: TGTGCCAGCAGCTTAGTACAGGGGGGGAAAGTCGGCAATCAGCCCCAGCATTTT. Encoded protein: CASSLVQGGKVGNQPQHF. The full variable domain, its missing parts supplied by reference TRBV7-8 and TRBJ1-5, is GAGVSQSPRYKVAKRGQDVALRCDPISGHVSLFWYQQALGQGPEFLTYFQNEAQLDKSGLPSDRFFAERPEGSVSTLKIQRTQQEDSAVYLCASSLVQGGKVGNQPQHFGDGTRLSIL.

This chain links TRBV30 with TRBJ1-4; D may be TRBD1 (6 bases). The V end lost 0 bases, the J end lost 8 bases, and 22 bases lay between the germline ends. The CDR3 has 17 residues. CDR1 is GTSNPN and CDR2 is SVGIG in the germline V gene (reference sequence). DNA for the CDR3: TGTGCCTGGAGTGTAGAGGAGAGGGCAGGGGCCTTCGAAAAACTGTTTTTT. Residues: CAWSVEERAGAFEKLFF.

CDR3 DNA: TGTGCCAGTAGTATAAGGACAGGCAACGAGCAGTACTTC. This encodes CASSIRTGNEQYF. This chain links TRBV19 with TRBJ2-7; 7 bases line up with TRBD1. This CDR3 spans 13 amino acids. After removal of 2 bases from V and 5 bases from J, the junction contained 3 bases not matched to a gene. Per the germline V gene, CDR1 is LNHDA and CDR2 is SQIVND (reference sequence).

The rearrangement links TRBV5-6 to TRBJ2-5; 8 bases map to TRBD2. Germline trimming cut 4 bases from V and 7 bases from J; bases unmatched to any gene: 3. In germline, CDR1 is SGHDT, CDR2 YYEEEE. This CDR3 is 12 amino acids long. In DNA form, the CDR3 reads TGTGCCAGCAGCGACGGGGGGGGGACCCAGTACTTC. Translating gives CASSDGGGTQYF.

This chain links TRBV29-1 with TRBJ2-5; maybe TRBD2 (6 bases). CDR3 length: 10 amino acids. The V and J ends lost 7 bases and 9 bases respectively, with 12 bases between them. CDR1 and CDR2 (germline): SQVTM, ANQGSEA. This chain's CDR3 is CSATAGSQYF. CDR3 coding DNA: TGCAGCGCGACCGCGGGGTCCCAGTACTTC.

The chain uses TRBV25-1 and TRBJ1-5; perhaps TRBD1 as D (5 bases). Trimming pared 3 bases from V and 4 bases from J, leaving 10 bases between. The CDR3 runs 14 residues. Germline loops: CDR1 MGHDK, CDR2 SYGVNS. The CDR3 DNA is TGTGCCAGCAGTGACAACAGGAATAATCAGCCCCAGCATTTT. The encoded protein is CASSDNRNNQPQHF.

V gene TRBV6-4 combines with J gene TRBJ2-1; 13 bases are shared with TRBD2. The CDR3 sequence is 15 residues long. V lost 5 bases and J lost 5; bases outside the gene matches: 3. Germline loops: CDR1 MRHNA, CDR2 SNTAGT. Written as DNA, the CDR3 is TGTGCCAGCAGTTTCGGACTAGCGGGGGACAATGAGCAGTTCTTC. As protein: CASSFGLAGDNEQFF.

The chain links TRBV7-3 to TRBJ1-2, with TRBD1 matching 9 bases. The CDR3 spans 15 residues. After removal of 5 bases from V and 1 base from J, the junction contained 5 bases not matched to a gene. Germline V gene lookup returns CDR1 SGHTA and CDR2 FQGTGA. The CDR3 sequence is CASSRPGQGNYGYTF. For the CDR3, the DNA is TGTGCCAGCAGCAGACCGGGACAGGGTAACTATGGCTACACCTTC. Full variable domain (remainder filled in from reference TRBV7-3 and TRBJ1-2): GAGVSQTPSNKVTEKGKYVELRCDPISGHTALYWYRQSLGQGPEFLIYFQGTGAADDSGLPNDRFFAVRPEGSVSTLKIQRTERGDSAVYLCASSRPGQGNYGYTFGSGTRLTVV.

This chain uses TRBV29-1 with TRBJ2-7; D is unclear. Germline CDR1 and CDR2: SQVTM and ANQGSEA. The V end was cut by 5 bases, the J end by 5 bases, with 10 bases between. This CDR3 comprises 11 residues. The CDR3 sequence is CSVQVLHEQYF. Written as DNA, the CDR3 is TGCAGCGTTCAGGTGCTCCACGAGCAGTACTTC.

V usage is TRBV6-1 and J usage is TRBJ2-5, with D possibly being TRBD1 (5 bases). The better agreement between TRBJ2-7 and the DNA end casts doubt on the J call. The CDR3 extends over 15 amino acids. Germline values: CDR1 MNHNS, CDR2 SASEGT. The CDR3 bases are TGTGCCAGCAGGAAGGAATTCGACAGCTCCTACGAGCAGTACTTC. Its protein product is CASRKEFDSSYEQYF.

V and J are TRBV28 and TRBJ1-1; D ambiguous. The CDR3 spans 11 residues. From germline, CDR1 is MDHEN and CDR2 SYDVKM. V was cut by 6 bases and J by 8 bases, with 10 bases left in between. CDR3 protein: CASREIGEAFF. In DNA form, the CDR3 reads TGTGCCAGCAGAGAAATCGGGGAAGCTTTCTTT.

This chain connects TRBV5-6 to TRBJ2-7; no firm D call. With 1 base removed from V and 2 bases from J, the gap between germline ends came to 7 bases. This CDR3 is 13 amino acids long. The germline V gene has CDR1 SGHDT and CDR2 YYEEEE. CDR3 in DNA: TGTGCCAGCAGCTTGCCTAGTCCCTACGAGCAGTACTTC. This sequence encodes CASSLPSPYEQYF.

The chain is built from TRBV28 and TRBJ1-2; D remains ambiguous. V shed 4 bases and J shed 11 bases, with 14 bases lying between them. CDR1 is MDHEN and CDR2 is SYDVKM in the germline V gene. The CDR3 is 12 residues long. The DNA for the CDR3 is TGTGCCAGCAGTTCCCCTCAGGTGGTGTACACCTTC. Translation: CASSSPQVVYTF.

The chain combines TRBV18 with TRBJ1-6; tentative D call: TRBD1 (6 bases). Trimming stripped 5 bases from V and 11 bases from J, with 10 bases between. The CDR3 loop spans 12 amino acids. Germline assignment: CDR1 KGHSH and CDR2 LQKENI. This CDR3 is CASSDRKAPLHF. For the CDR3, the DNA is TGTGCCAGCTCAGACAGGAAGGCACCCCTCCACTTT.

The genes are TRBV4-3 and TRBJ2-3; a weak D match, TRBD2 (5 bases). This CDR3 has 15 residues. The germline V gene encodes CDR1 LGHNA and CDR2 YSLEER. V was clipped by 0 bases and J by 4 bases, with 11 bases between them. CDR3 bases: TGCGCCAGCAGCCAAGAGGGAGCCGGGGCAGATACGCAGTATTTT. Encoded protein: CASSQEGAGADTQYF.

This chain joins TRBV4-2 and TRBJ1-6; 11 bases fit TRBD1. From germline, CDR1 is LGHNA and CDR2 YNFKEQ. CDR3 size: 15 residues. Trimming cost V 3 bases and J 9 bases; bases outside gene matches: 4. CDR3 nucleotides: TGTGCCAGCAGCCAGGCGGGACAGGGGGTTTCACCCCTCCACTTT. This encodes CASSQAGQGVSPLHF.

The chain employs TRBV27 and TRBJ1-4; D might be TRBD1 (6 bases). The V gene lost 2 bases and the J gene lost 4 bases, with 11 bases spanning the gap. Germline V gene sequence: CDR1 MNHEY, CDR2 SMNVEV (reference sequence). This CDR3 region has 15 residues. CDR3 coding DNA: TGTGCCAGCAGTTTACAGGGGACTATTAATGAAAAACTGTTTTTT. Its protein product is CASSLQGTINEKLFF.

The genes are TRBV5-3 and TRBJ2-7, with D possibly TRBD2 on 5 matching bases. TRBV5-3 is labeled an ORF, and its function is uncertain. V was cut by 4 bases and J by 4 bases, with 24 bases left in between. This CDR3 is built from 17 residues. The CDR3 protein is CARSPSYGCLPGYEQYF. Here the CDR3 DNA reads TGTGCCAGAAGCCCAAGCTACGGTTGCCTCCCGGGATACGAGCAGTACTTC.